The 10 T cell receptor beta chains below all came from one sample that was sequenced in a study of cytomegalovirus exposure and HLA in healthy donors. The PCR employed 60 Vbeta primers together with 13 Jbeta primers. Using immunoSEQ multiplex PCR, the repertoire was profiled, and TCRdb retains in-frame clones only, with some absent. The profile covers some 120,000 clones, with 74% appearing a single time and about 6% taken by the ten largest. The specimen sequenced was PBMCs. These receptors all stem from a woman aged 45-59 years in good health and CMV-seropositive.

CDR3 nucleotides: TGTGCCAGCAGCTCCCTATGGAGCGGGGGGACGGAGACCCAGTACTTC. Translating it yields CASSSLWSGGTETQYF. The rearrangement uses TRBV5-4 and TRBJ2-5; 9 nucleotides match TRBD2. The CDR3 is made up of 16 amino acids. V shed 3 bases, J shed 5 bases, and the junction held 11 bases outside the gene matches. CDR1 and CDR2 from the germline V gene are SGHNT and YYREEE (reference sequence).

The CDR3 nucleotides are TGTGCCAGCAGTTTCGGACAGGGGGCGTACACTGAAGCTTTCTTT. Protein: CASSFGQGAYTEAFF. The V call is TRBV7-9, the J call TRBJ1-1; 11 nucleotides line up with TRBD1. With 6 bases clipped from V and 3 bases from J, the junction kept 6 bases outside the gene matches. The CDR3 runs to 15 residues. CDR1 SEHNR and CDR2 FQNEAQ come from the germline V gene (reference sequence).

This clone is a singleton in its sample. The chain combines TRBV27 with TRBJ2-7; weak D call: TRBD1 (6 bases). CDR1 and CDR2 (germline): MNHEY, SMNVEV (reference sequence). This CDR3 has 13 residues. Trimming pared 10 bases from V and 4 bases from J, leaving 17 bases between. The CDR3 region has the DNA TGTGCCACCCAAGCCAGGGGAACGTACGAGCAGTACTTC. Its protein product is CATQARGTYEQYF.

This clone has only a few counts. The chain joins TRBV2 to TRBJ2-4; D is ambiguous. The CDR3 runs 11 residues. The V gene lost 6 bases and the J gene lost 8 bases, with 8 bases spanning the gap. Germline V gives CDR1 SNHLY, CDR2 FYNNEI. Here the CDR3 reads CASRVSHIQYF. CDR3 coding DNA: TGTGCCAGCAGGGTCAGTCACATTCAGTACTTC.

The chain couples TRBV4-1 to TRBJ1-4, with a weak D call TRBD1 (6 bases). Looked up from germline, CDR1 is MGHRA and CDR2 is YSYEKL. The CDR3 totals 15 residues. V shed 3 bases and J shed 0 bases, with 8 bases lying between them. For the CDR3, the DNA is TGCGCCAGCAGCCAGACAGGCCCAACTAATGAAAAACTGTTTTTT. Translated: CASSQTGPTNEKLFF.

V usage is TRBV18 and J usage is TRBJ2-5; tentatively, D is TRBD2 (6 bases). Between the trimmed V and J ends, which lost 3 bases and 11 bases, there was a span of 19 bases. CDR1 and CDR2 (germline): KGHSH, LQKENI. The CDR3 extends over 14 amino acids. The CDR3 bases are TGTGCCAGCTCACCCGAAGTGGGCTGGGGGGAGCAGTACTTC. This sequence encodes CASSPEVGWGEQYF. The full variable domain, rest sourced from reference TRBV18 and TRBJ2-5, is NAGVMQNPRHLVRRRGQEARLRCSPMKGHSHVYWYRQLPEEGLKFMVYLQKENIIDESGMPKERFSAEFPKEGPSILRIQQVVRGDSAAYFCASSPEVGWGEQYFGPGTRLLVL.

The DNA for the CDR3 is TGTGCCAGCAGCACGATAGGACTAGGCAACAATGAGCAGTTCTTC. This encodes CASSTIGLGNNEQFF. The V gene is TRBV5-6, the J gene TRBJ2-1, with 7 bases that match TRBD2. Unmatched junction bases numbered 9, after V lost 4 bases and J lost 5 bases. Germline CDR1 is SGHDT and CDR2 is YYEEEE. This CDR3 is 15 amino acids long.

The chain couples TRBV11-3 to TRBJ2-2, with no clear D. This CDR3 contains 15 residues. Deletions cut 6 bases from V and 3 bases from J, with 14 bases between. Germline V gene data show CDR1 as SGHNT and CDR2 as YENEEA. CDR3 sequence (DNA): TGTGCCAGCAGTCCAGGCTCCGTCGACACCGGGGAGCTGTTTTTT. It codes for CASSPGSVDTGELFF.

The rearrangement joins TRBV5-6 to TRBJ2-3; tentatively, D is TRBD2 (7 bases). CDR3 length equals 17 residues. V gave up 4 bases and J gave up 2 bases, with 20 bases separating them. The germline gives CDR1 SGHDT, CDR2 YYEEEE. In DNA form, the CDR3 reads TGTGCCAGCAGCGGCGATAATAGGGGGGGGGCCACAGATACGCAGTATTTT. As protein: CASSGDNRGGATDTQYF.

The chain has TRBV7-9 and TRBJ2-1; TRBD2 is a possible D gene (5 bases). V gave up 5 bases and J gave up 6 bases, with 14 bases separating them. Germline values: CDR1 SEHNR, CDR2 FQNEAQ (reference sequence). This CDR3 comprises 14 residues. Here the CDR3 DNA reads TGTGCCAGCAGCCCCTACCCCGGGGTCAATGAGCAGTTCTTC. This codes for CASSPYPGVNEQFF.